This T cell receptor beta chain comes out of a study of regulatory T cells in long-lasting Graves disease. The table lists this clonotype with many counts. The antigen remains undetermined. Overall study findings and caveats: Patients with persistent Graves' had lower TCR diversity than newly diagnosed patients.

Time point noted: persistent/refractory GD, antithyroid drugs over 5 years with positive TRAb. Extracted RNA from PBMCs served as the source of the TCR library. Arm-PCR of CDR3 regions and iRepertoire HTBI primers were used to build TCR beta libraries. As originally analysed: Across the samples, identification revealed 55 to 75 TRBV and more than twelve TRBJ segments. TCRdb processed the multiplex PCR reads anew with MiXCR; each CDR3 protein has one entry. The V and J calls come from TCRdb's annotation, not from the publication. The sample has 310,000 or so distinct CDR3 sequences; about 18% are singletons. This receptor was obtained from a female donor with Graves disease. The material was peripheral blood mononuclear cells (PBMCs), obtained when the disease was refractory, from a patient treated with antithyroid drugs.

CDR3 sequence reads: CASSFPGSGPYGYTF. The CDR3 DNA sequence: TGTGCCAGCAGCTTTCCGGGCAGCGGGCCTTATGGCTACACCTTC. The chain uses TRBV11-3 and TRBJ1-2; D ambiguous. V was cut by 3 bases and J by 5 bases, with 16 bases left in between. CDR1 and CDR2 from the germline V gene are SGHNT and YENEEA. This CDR3 has 15 residues.